The TCR beta chain under discussion was sequenced for a study of T cell changes during pregnancy in multiple sclerosis. TCRdb keeps only in-frame clones here, not all; method: immunoSEQ multiplex PCR. This sample has roughly 90,000 clones, with 91% found just once. V shed 6 bases and J 4 bases; nucleotides not matched to a gene: 8. Looked up from germline, CDR1 is ENHRY and CDR2 is SYGVKD. The CDR3 extends over 15 amino acids. The chain combines TRBV10-3 with TRBJ1-1, with TRBD1 identical over 10 bases. The source material was peripheral blood, sampled before pregnancy. The sequence was collected from a female donor with multiple sclerosis, enrolled in a pregnancy study. The chain's CDR3 is CAIRHGTGDTTEAFF. The DNA of the CDR3 is TGTGCCATCAGACACGGGACAGGGGATACCACTGAAGCTTTCTTT.